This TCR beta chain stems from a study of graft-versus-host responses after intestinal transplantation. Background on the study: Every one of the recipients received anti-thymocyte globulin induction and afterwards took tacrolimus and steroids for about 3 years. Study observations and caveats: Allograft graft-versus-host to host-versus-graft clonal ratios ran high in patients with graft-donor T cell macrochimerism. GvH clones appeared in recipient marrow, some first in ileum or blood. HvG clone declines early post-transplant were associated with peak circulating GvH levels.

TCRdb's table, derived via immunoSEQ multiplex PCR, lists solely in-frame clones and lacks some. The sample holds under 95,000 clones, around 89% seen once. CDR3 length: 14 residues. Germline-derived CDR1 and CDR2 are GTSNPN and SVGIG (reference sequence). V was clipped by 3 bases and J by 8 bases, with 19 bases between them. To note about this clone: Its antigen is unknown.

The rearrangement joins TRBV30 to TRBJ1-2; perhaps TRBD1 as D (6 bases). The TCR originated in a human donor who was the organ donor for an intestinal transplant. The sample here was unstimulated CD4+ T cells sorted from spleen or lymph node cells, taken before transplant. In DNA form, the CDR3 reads TGTGCCTGGAGCGCAACTACACAGGGCTACGGCTACACCTTC. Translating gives CAWSATTQGYGYTF.